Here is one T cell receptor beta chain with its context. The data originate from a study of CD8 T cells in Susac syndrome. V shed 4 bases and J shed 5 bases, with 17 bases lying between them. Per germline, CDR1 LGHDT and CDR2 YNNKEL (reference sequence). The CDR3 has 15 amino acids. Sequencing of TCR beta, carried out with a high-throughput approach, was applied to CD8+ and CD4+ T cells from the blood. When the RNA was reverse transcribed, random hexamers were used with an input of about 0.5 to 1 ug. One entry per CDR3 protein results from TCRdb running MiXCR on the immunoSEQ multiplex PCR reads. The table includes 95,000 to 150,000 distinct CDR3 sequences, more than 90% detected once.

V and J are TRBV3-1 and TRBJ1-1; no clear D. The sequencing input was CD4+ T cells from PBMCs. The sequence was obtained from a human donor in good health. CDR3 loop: CASSPSGVGGTEAFF. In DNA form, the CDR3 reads TGTGCCAGCAGCCCCTCTGGGGTTGGAGGAACTGAAGCTTTCTTT.